A single sample is the source of the 13 T cell receptor beta chains below, sequenced in a study of identical twins. TCRdb re-analysed the 5' RACE reads in MiXCR, keeping a single row per CDR3 protein. The sample yields 690,000 or so distinct CDR3 sequences, approximately 6.1% seen once. Source material: naive T cells sorted from blood. These receptors came from a man between 18 and 35 years old in good health.

The chain joins TRBV7-6 to TRBJ2-2; 7 nucleotides line up with TRBD1. Germline loops: CDR1 SGHVS, CDR2 FNYEAQ. The CDR3 covers 17 residues. Trimming at V came to 4 bases and at J to 2 bases, leaving 10 bases not matched to a gene. The CDR3 reads CASSSPVGTANTGELFF. CDR3 nucleotides: TGTGCCAGCAGCTCCCCCGTCGGGACAGCAAACACCGGGGAGCTGTTTTTT.

The sample holds many counts of this clonotype. The chain employs TRBV4-3 and TRBJ2-3; a possible D gene is TRBD2 (5 bases). This CDR3 region has 16 residues. Trimming stripped 9 bases from V and 2 bases from J, with 21 bases between. The V gene's germline CDR1 is LGHNA and CDR2 YSLEER. The CDR3 bases are TGCGCCAGTCGGAAGGGAGCTAGCAGTTACACAGATACGCAGTATTTT. Translating gives CASRKGASSYTDTQYF.

This clonotype occurred a few times. V is TRBV6-1 and J is TRBJ2-7; the D is unclear. V lost 4 bases to trimming and J lost 0 bases, with 7 bases between them. CDR1 MNHNS and CDR2 SASEGT come from the germline V gene. This CDR3 has 13 residues. The CDR3 sequence: CASSVLSSYEQYV. The CDR3 DNA sequence: TGTGCCAGCAGTGTTTTGAGCTCCTACGAGCAGTACGTC.

This clonotype was observed at least ten times. The chain is built from TRBV12-3 or TRBV12-4 and TRBJ1-2; D is uncertain. The CDR3 length is 15 residues. Trimming shortened V by 2 bases and J by 2 bases, and 12 bases separated the two germline ends. CDR3 nucleotides: TGTGCCAGCAGTTTAAACTGGGAAGCAAACTATGGCTACACCTTC. Protein sequence: CASSLNWEANYGYTF.

The rearrangement joins TRBV6-5 to TRBJ2-7, with 7 bases fitting TRBD1. V trimming: 3 bases; J trimming: 7 bases; junction bases outside the gene matches: 9. This CDR3 has 14 residues. The germline CDR1 and CDR2 sequences are MNHEY and SVGAGI. The CDR3 nucleotides read TGTGCCAGCAGTTATACTCAGGGGGATGGGGAGCAGTACTTC. This codes for CASSYTQGDGEQYF.

This clonotype appeared many times. This sequence joins TRBV28 and TRBJ2-2, with 8 bases fitting TRBD2. The CDR3 is 12 residues long. Germline loops: CDR1 MDHEN, CDR2 SYDVKM. Trimming took 10 bases from V and 6 from J; bases not matched to a gene: 4. The CDR3 reads CAIREGAGELFF. The CDR3 DNA is TGTGCCATCCGGGAGGGGGCCGGGGAGCTGTTTTTT.

This clonotype was recorded at least ten times. The J gene is TRBJ2-5, the V gene TRBV20-1, with 14 bases that match TRBD2. The ends lost 0 bases at V and 1 base at J; junction bases unmatched: 7. Germline V lookup: CDR1 DFQATT, CDR2 SNEGSKA (reference sequence). The CDR3 is made up of 18 amino acids. The CDR3 is CSARDPGLAGGFQETQYF. CDR3 bases: TGCAGTGCTAGAGATCCCGGACTAGCGGGAGGATTCCAAGAGACCCAGTACTTC.

This clonotype was observed at least ten times. V and J are TRBV27 and TRBJ2-3; weak D call: TRBD2 (6 bases). This CDR3 region has 14 residues. The V gene lost 11 bases and the J gene lost 0 bases, with 15 bases spanning the gap. The germline CDR1 and CDR2 sequences are MNHEY and SMNVEV (reference sequence). In DNA form, the CDR3 reads TGTGCCGTAATACCGGGAGAAAGCACAGATACGCAGTATTTT. Translated, it gives CAVIPGESTDTQYF.

The chain combines TRBV7-9 with TRBJ2-1, with D unresolved. Trimming removed 5 bases from V and 6 bases from J, with 11 bases in between. This CDR3 region has 13 residues. Germline V CDR1 and CDR2: SEHNR, FQNEAQ (reference sequence). CDR3 nucleotides: TGTGCCAGCAGCCCCAAGACGGGCAATGAGCAGTTCTTC. It codes for CASSPKTGNEQFF.

This clonotype was detected a few times. V and J are TRBV20-1 and TRBJ1-1; 9 bases agree with TRBD1. V dropped 1 base and J dropped 4; count of bases not matched to a gene: 7. Germline CDR1 reads DFQATT; CDR2 reads SNEGSKA (reference sequence). There are 15 residues in the CDR3. CDR3 DNA sequence: TGCAGTGCTAGAGTGGACAGGGGTTGGCTCACTGAAGCTTTCTTT. This sequence encodes CSARVDRGWLTEAFF.

Ten or more counts support this clonotype. The chain recombines TRBV12-3 or TRBV12-4 with TRBJ1-4; 12 bases are shared with TRBD1. Unmatched junction bases numbered 6, after V lost 6 bases and J lost 7 bases. CDR3 length: 15 amino acids. CDR3 sequence reads: CASRGTGGASEKLFF. As DNA, the CDR3 is TGTGCCAGCAGAGGGACAGGGGGCGCCTCTGAAAAACTGTTTTTT.

This clonotype was recorded a few times. The chain joins TRBV28 to TRBJ1-1; D call uncertain. The germline V gene has CDR1 MDHEN and CDR2 SYDVKM. V was trimmed by 5 bases and J by 4 bases, leaving 17 bases between them. The CDR3 extends over 15 amino acids. CDR3 region: CASSHPKGGVTEAFF. The CDR3 DNA follows: TGTGCCAGCAGTCACCCAAAGGGTGGGGTCACTGAAGCTTTCTTT.

The rearrangement uses TRBV6-5 and TRBJ2-1; 8 nucleotides align to TRBD2. V dropped 4 bases and J dropped 3; count of bases not matched to a gene: 5. CDR1 and CDR2 (germline): MNHEY, SVGAGI. The CDR3 sequence is 15 residues long. CDR3 coding DNA: TGTGCCAGCAGTTCCCCAAGCGGGAGCTACAATGAGCAGTTCTTC. This encodes CASSSPSGSYNEQFF.